The clone carrying this TCR beta chain appeared a few times. Its matching antigen is unknown. The entry originates in a study of post-analysis software for immune sequencing data. Study-wide findings and caveats: In patients, TRBV5-6, TRBV5-1 and TRBV20-1 belonged to five or six TRBV segments found more frequently than in controls.

cDNA libraries for TCR beta contained unique molecular identifiers. TCRdb reprocessed the PCR reads via MiXCR and lists one record per CDR3 protein. The data hold roughly 600,000 distinct CDR3 sequences, with 40% to 50% observed a single time. V was pared by 0 bases and J by 0 bases, with 5 bases of the junction left unmatched. The germline CDR1 and CDR2 sequences are MGHRA and YSYEKL. CDR3 length: 17 residues. The source of this sequence is a girl aged 10-17 years with multiple sclerosis. V is TRBV4-1 and J is TRBJ2-3; TRBD2 aligns across 8 bases. Sequences were obtained from blood. CDR3 DNA sequence: TGCGCCAGCAGCCAAGAGCCGTCTAGCGGGAGCACAGATACGCAGTATTTT. Translating gives CASSQEPSSGSTDTQYF.